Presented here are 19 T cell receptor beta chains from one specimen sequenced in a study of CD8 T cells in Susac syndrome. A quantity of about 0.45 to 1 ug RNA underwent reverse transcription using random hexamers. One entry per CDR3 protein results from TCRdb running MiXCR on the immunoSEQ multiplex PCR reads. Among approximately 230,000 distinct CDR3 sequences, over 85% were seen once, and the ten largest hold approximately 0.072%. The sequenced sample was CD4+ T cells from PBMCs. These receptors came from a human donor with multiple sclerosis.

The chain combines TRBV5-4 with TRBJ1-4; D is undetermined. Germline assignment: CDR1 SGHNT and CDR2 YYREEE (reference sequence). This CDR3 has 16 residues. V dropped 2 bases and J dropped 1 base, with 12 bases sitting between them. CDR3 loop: CASSLHPTVTNEKLFF. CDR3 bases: TGTGCCAGCAGCTTACATCCGACGGTAACTAATGAAAAACTGTTTTTT.

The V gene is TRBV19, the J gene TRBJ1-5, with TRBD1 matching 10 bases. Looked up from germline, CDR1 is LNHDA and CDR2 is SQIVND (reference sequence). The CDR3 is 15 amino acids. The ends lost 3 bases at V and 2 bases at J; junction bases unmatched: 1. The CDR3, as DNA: TGTGCCAGTAGTATCGGGACAGGGGGCAATCAGCCCCAGCATTTT. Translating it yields CASSIGTGGNQPQHF.

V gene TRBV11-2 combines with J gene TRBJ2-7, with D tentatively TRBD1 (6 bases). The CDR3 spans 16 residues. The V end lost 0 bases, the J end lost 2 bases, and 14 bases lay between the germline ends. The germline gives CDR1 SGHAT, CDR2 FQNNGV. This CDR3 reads CASSLDGGTMAYEQYF. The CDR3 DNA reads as TGTGCCAGCAGCTTAGATGGGGGCACGATGGCCTACGAGCAGTACTTC.

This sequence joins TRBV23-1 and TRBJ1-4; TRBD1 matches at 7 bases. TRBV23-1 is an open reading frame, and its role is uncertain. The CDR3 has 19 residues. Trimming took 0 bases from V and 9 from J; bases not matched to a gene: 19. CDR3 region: CASSQSFQGEVGLMKKLFF. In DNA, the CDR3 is TGCGCCAGCAGTCAATCGTTCCAGGGGGAGGTTGGCCTAATGAAAAAACTGTTTTTT.

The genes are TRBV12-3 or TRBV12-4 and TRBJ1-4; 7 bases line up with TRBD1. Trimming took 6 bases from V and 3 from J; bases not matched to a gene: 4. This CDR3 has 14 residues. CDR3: CASRTGLANEKLFF. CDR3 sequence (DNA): TGTGCCAGCAGGACAGGGCTTGCTAATGAAAAACTGTTTTTT.

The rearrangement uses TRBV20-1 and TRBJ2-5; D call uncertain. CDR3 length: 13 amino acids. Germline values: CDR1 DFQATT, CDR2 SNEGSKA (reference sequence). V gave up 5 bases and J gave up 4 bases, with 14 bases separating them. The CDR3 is CSAAGPPAETQYF. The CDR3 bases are TGCAGTGCTGCTGGGCCCCCGGCAGAGACCCAGTACTTC.

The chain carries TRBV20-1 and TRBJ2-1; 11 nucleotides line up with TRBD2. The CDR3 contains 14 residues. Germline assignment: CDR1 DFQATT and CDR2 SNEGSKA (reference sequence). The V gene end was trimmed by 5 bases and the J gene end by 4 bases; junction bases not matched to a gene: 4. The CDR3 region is CSAAGTSGYNEQFF. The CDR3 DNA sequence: TGCAGTGCTGCCGGGACTAGCGGATACAATGAGCAGTTCTTC.

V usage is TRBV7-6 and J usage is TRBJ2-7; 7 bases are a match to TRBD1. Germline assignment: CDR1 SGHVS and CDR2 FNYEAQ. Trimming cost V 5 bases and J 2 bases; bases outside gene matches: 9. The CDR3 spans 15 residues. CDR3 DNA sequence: TGTGCCAGCAGCCGGACAGGCCTCGGTCCCTACGAGCAGTACTTC. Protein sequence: CASSRTGLGPYEQYF.

Here the CDR3 DNA reads TGTGCCAGCACCTCCTCAGGGGCCGCAGGGGCCAACGTCCTGACTTTC. As protein: CASTSSGAAGANVLTF. V is TRBV27 and J is TRBJ2-6, with D possibly being TRBD1 (6 bases). Trimming stripped 7 bases from V and 4 bases from J, with 17 bases between. The CDR3 sequence is 16 residues long. The germline gives CDR1 MNHEY, CDR2 SMNVEV (reference sequence).

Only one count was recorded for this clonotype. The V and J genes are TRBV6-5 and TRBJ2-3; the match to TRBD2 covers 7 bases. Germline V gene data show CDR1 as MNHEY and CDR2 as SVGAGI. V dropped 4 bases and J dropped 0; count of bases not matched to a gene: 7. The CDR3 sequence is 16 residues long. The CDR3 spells CASSSQTSLSTDTQYF. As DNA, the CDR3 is TGTGCCAGCAGTTCCCAGACTAGCCTGAGCACAGATACGCAGTATTTT.

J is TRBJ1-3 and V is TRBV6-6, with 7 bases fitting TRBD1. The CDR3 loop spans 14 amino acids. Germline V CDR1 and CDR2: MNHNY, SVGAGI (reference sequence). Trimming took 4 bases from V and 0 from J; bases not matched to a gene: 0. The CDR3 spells CASSWDSSGNTIYF. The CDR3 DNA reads TGTGCCAGCAGTTGGGACAGCTCTGGAAACACCATATATTTT.

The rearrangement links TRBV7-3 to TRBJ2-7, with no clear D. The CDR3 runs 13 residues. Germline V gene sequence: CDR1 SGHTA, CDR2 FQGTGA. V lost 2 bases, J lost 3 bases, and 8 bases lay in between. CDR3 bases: TGTGCCAGCAGCTTATCCGCAGGCTACGAGCAGTACGTC. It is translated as CASSLSAGYEQYV.

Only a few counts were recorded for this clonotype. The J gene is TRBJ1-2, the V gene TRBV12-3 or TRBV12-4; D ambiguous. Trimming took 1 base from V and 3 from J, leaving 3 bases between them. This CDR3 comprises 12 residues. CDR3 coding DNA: TGTGCCAGCAGTTTAGGATACTATGGCTACACCTTC. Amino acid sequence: CASSLGYYGYTF.

The CDR3 spells CASGPAGRLADTQYF. The CDR3 DNA is TGTGCCAGCGGGCCAGCAGGGAGGTTAGCAGATACGCAGTATTTT. This chain links TRBV5-4 with TRBJ2-3; tentative D call: TRBD2 (6 bases). CDR3 size: 15 residues. Germline V gene data show CDR1 as SGHNT and CDR2 as YYREEE (reference sequence). V was trimmed by 7 bases and J by 4 bases, leaving 19 bases between them.

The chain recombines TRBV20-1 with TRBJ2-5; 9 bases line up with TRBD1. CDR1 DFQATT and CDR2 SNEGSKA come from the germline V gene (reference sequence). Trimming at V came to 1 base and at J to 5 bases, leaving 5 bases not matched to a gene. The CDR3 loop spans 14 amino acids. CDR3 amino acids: CSARGPGQGETQYF. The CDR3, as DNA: TGCAGTGCTAGAGGCCCAGGACAGGGGGAGACCCAGTACTTC.

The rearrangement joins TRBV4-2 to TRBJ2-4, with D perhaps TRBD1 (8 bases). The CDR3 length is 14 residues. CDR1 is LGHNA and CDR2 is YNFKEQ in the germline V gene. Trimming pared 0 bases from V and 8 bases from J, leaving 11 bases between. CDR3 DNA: TGTGCCAGCAGCCAAGATACAGGGGGGGACATTCAGTACTTC. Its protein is CASSQDTGGDIQYF.

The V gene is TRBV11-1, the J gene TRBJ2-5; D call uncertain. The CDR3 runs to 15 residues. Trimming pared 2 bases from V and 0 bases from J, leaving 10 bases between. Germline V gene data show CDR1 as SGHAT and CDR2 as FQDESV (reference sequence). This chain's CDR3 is CASSLSPGDQETQYF. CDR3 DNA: TGTGCCAGCAGCTTATCCCCAGGCGACCAAGAGACCCAGTACTTC.

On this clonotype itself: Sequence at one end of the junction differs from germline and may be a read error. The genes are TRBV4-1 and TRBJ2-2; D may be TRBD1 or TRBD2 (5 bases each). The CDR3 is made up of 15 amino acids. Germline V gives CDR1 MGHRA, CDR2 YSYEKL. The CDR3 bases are TGCGCCAGCAGCCCGGGACCACGAGATTACGGGAAGCTGTTTTTT. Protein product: CASSPGPRDYGKLFF.

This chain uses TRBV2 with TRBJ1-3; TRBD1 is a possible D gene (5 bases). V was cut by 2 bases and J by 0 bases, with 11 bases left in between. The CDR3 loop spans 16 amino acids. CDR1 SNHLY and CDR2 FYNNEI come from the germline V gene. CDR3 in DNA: TGTGCCAGCAGTGAAAGGGGCCGAAGCTCTGGAAACACCATATATTTT. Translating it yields CASSERGRSSGNTIYF.